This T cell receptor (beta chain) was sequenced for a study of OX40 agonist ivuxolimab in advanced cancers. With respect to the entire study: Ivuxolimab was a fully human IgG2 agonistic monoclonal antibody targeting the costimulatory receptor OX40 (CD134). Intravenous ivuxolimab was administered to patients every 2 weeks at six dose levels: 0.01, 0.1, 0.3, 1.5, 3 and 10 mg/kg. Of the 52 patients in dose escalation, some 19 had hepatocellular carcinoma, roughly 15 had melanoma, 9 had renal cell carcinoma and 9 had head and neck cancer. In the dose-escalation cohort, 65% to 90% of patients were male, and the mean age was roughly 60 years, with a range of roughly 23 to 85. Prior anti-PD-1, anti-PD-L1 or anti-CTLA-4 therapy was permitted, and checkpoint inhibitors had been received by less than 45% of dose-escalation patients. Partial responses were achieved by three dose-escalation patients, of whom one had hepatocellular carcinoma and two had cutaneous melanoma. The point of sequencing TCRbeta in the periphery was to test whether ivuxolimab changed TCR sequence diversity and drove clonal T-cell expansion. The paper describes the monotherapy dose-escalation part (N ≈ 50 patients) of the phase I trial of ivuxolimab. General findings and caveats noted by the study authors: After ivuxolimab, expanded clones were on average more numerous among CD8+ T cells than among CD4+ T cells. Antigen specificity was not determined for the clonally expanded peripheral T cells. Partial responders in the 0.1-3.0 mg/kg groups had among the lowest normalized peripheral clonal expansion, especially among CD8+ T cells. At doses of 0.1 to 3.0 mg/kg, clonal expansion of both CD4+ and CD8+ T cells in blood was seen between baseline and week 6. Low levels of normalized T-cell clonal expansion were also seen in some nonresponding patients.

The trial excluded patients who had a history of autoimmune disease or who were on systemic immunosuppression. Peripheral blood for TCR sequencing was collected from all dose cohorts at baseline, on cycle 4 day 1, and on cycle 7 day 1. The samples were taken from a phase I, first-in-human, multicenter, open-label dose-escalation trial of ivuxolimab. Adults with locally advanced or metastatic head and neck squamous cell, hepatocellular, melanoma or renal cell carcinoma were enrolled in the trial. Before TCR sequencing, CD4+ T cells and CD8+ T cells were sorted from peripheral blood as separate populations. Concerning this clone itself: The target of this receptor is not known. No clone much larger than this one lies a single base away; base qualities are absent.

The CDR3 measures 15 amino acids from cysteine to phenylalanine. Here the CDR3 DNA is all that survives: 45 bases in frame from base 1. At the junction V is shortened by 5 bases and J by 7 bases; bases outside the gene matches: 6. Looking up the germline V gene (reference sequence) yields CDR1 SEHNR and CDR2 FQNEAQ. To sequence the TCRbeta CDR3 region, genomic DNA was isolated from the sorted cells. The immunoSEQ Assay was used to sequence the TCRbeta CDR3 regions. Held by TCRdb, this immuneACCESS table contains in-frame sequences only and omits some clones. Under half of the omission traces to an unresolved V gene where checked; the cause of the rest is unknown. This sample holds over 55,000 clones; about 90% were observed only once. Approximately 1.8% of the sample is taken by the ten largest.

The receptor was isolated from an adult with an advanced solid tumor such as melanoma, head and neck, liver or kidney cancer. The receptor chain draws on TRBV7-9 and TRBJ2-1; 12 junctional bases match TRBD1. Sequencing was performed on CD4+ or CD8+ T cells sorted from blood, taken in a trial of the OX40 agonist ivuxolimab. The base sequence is TGTGCCAGCAGCCTGGGACAGGGGGCTTGGAATGAGCAGTTCTTC. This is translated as CASSLGQGAWNEQFF.